This entry lists 14 T cell receptor beta chains sequenced from one sample in a study of T cell changes during pregnancy in multiple sclerosis. TCRdb keeps only in-frame clones here, not all; method: immunoSEQ multiplex PCR. Of tens of thousands of clones detected, approximately 91% appear once; the ten largest clones hold 4% to 4.5%. This specimen consisted of peripheral blood, obtained in the second trimester of pregnancy. These receptors all stem from a female donor in good health, enrolled as a control in a pregnancy study.

This clone has just one count. The chain recombines TRBV27 with TRBJ1-1; perhaps TRBD1 as D (5 bases). CDR1 is MNHEY and CDR2 is SMNVEV in the germline V gene (reference sequence). The V end lost 2 bases, the J end lost 5 bases, and 12 bases lay between the germline ends. This CDR3 is 14 amino acids long. The CDR3 nucleotides read TGTGCCAGCAGTTTACGGGAGGGGAGGACTGAAGCTTTCTTT. As protein: CASSLREGRTEAFF.

V usage is TRBV7-7 and J usage is TRBJ2-5; D is possibly TRBD2 (7 bases). V was pared by 5 bases and J by 1 base, with 17 bases between. Germline CDR1 and CDR2: SSHAT and FNYEAQ (reference sequence). The CDR3 has 16 amino acids. CDR3 in amino acids: CASSPGGGPIQETQYF. Here the CDR3 DNA reads TGTGCCAGCAGCCCTGGGGGGGGGCCCATCCAAGAGACCCAGTACTTC.

J is TRBJ2-7 and V is TRBV4-2; 7 bases match TRBD1. The CDR3 runs 15 residues. Germline V CDR1 and CDR2: LGHNA, YNFKEQ. The ends lost 1 base at V and 3 bases at J; junction bases unmatched: 6. The CDR3 sequence: CASSQGGGEDYEQYF. CDR3 in DNA: TGTGCCAGCAGCCAAGGAGGGGGCGAAGACTACGAGCAGTACTTC.

The chain couples TRBV28 to TRBJ1-2; D is unresolved. The V gene's germline CDR1 is MDHEN and CDR2 SYDVKM. V gave up 1 base and J gave up 4 bases, with 7 bases separating them. CDR3 length equals 13 residues. This CDR3 reads CASSLYGLYGYTF. The CDR3 nucleotides read TGTGCCAGCAGTTTATATGGACTCTATGGCTACACCTTC.

The gene calls are TRBV4-1 and TRBJ2-7; 9 bases map to TRBD1. The CDR3 extends over 13 amino acids. Per germline, CDR1 MGHRA and CDR2 YSYEKL. The CDR3 loop is CASSQAYGTGFRV. CDR3 coding DNA: TGCGCCAGCAGCCAAGCCTACGGGACAGGGTTTCGTGTC.

The chain employs TRBV7-3 and TRBJ2-1; D is uncertain. This CDR3 comprises 13 residues. The V gene's germline CDR1 is SGHTA and CDR2 FQGTGA. Trimming cost V 2 bases and J 7 bases, with 9 bases left between them. CDR3 in DNA: TGTGCCAGCAGCTTAGGGTACAGAAATGAGCAGTTCTTC. Its protein is CASSLGYRNEQFF.

This chain connects TRBV30 to TRBJ2-7, with 9 bases aligning to TRBD2. The CDR3 has 16 amino acids. V gave up 4 bases and J gave up 2 bases; unmatched junction bases: 12. Germline CDR1 and CDR2: GTSNPN and SVGIG (reference sequence). The CDR3 nucleotides are TGTGCCTGGAACCCCCGGGTGGGGACTAGCCCCTACGAGCAGTACTTC. It specifies CAWNPRVGTSPYEQYF.

V is TRBV19 and J is TRBJ2-1; a possible D gene is TRBD1 (6 bases). Per germline, CDR1 LNHDA and CDR2 SQIVND (reference sequence). This CDR3 spans 15 amino acids. V gave up 1 base and J gave up 5 bases, with 12 bases separating them. CDR3 amino acids: CASSIARGPNNEQFF. Written as DNA, the CDR3 is TGTGCCAGTAGTATAGCCAGGGGACCAAACAATGAGCAGTTCTTC. The full variable domain, rest sourced from reference TRBV19 and TRBJ2-1, is DGGITQSPKYLFRKEGQNVTLSCEQNLNHDAMYWYRQDPGQGLRLIYYSQIVNDFQKGDIAEGYSVSREKKESFPLTVTSAQKNPTAFYLCASSIARGPNNEQFFGPGTRLTVL.

This clone occurred once. This rearrangement joins TRBV10-3 to TRBJ2-7; the D gene is possibly TRBD2 (5 bases). Germline loops: CDR1 ENHRY, CDR2 SYGVKD. CDR3 length equals 16 residues. V lost 0 bases, J lost 0 bases, and 12 bases lay in between. CDR3 amino acids: CAISESLRAASYEQYF. For the CDR3, the DNA is TGTGCCATCAGTGAGTCCCTGAGAGCGGCCTCCTACGAGCAGTACTTC.

The rearrangement uses TRBV5-1 and TRBJ2-4; 9 nucleotides line up with TRBD2. Germline-derived CDR1 and CDR2 are SGHRS and YFSETQ. The V gene end was trimmed by 0 bases and the J gene end by 0 bases; junction bases not matched to a gene: 7. This CDR3 has 18 residues. The CDR3 nucleotides read TGCGCCAGCAGCTTGGGGCCTAGCGGGGTGGGAGCCAAAAACATTCAGTACTTC. Protein: CASSLGPSGVGAKNIQYF.

This clone showed up just a few times. This chain links TRBV11-1 with TRBJ2-1; TRBD1 is a possible D gene (6 bases). The V gene's germline CDR1 is SGHAT and CDR2 FQDESV (reference sequence). Deletions cut 3 bases from V and 16 bases from J, with 19 bases between. The CDR3 runs 13 residues. CDR3 amino acids: CASSFNGQGPNFF. The CDR3 DNA sequence: TGTGCCAGCAGCTTTAACGGGCAGGGGCCTAATTTCTTC.

This clone was observed a single time. V is TRBV4-3 and J is TRBJ2-1, with D hard to call. This CDR3 is built from 13 residues. Germline values: CDR1 LGHNA, CDR2 YSLEER. V shed 2 bases and J shed 6 bases, with 8 bases lying between them. CDR3 bases: TGCGCCAGCAGCCAAAGGCAGGCCAATGAGCAGTTCTTC. Protein product: CASSQRQANEQFF.

V usage is TRBV2 and J usage is TRBJ2-4, with D maybe TRBD2 (7 bases). The CDR3 runs to 14 residues. Trimming shortened V by 5 bases and J by 7 bases, and 15 bases separated the two germline ends. In germline, CDR1 is SNHLY, CDR2 FYNNEI. The CDR3 spells CASSPEGGANIQYF. The CDR3 region has the DNA TGTGCCAGCAGTCCTGAGGGGGGGGCGAACATTCAGTACTTC.

The chain uses TRBV18 and TRBJ2-7; 7 bases are a match to TRBD1. V lost 3 bases and J lost 1; bases outside the gene matches: 9. Germline V gene sequence: CDR1 KGHSH, CDR2 LQKENI. This CDR3 is built from 16 residues. In DNA, the CDR3 is TGTGCCAGCTCACCTCTTGACAGGGAAGGGTCCTACGAGCAGTACTTC. Amino acids: CASSPLDREGSYEQYF.